This is a list of T cell receptor beta chains from one sample in a study of siplizumab effects on memory and regulatory T cells. Data came from immunoSEQ multiplex PCR; TCRdb stores just in-frame clones and leaves some out. The sample contains about 100,000 clones, about 94% of which appear only once. Sequencing input: non-Treg CD4+ T cells sorted from blood. These TCRs come from a human donor in good health. CDR3s include the opening cysteine and the closing phenylalanine or tryptophan. The D gene is left open where the match is weak. Rows may omit the clone size; those that give it use once, few, many or a size class.

TRBD2,TRBV7-9,.,TRBJ2-7,TGTGCCAGCAGCCTCGGGGGGGCCAATTCGAGGGAGCAGTACTTC,CASSLGGANSREQYF
.,TRBV4-1,.,TRBJ2-3,TGCGCCAGCAGCCAAGATCGAGGGGCAGGCAGAAGCACAGATACGCAGTATTTT,CASSQDRGAGRSTDTQYF
TRBD1,TRBV6-1,few,TRBJ1-2,TGTGCCAGCAGTGAAACAGGGACAGGGATCACCTTC,CASSETGTGITF
.,TRBV27,.,TRBJ1-1,TGTGCCAGCAGTTTAAGAGGGGTCACTGAAGCTTTCTTT,CASSLRGVTEAFF
.,TRBV9,.,TRBJ2-6,TGTGCCAGCAGCGTTTATGGTGGGGCCAACGTCCTGACTTTC,CASSVYGGANVLTF
TRBD2,TRBV28,.,TRBJ2-1,TGTGCCAGTCAGGGCGGGAGGGTCGACAATGAGCAGTTCTTC,CASQGGRVDNEQFF
.,TRBV5-1,.,TRBJ2-7,TGCGCCAGCAGCTTGGATCTCGGCGGACCCTACGAGCAGTACTTC,CASSLDLGGPYEQYF
.,TRBV6-4,.,TRBJ1-5,TGTGCCAGCAGCCGGGACTTTGGGCAGCCCCAGCATTTT,CASSRDFGQPQHF
.,TRBV14,.,TRBJ2-6,TGTGCCAGCAGCCTGCACATCTCTGGGGCCAACGTCCTGACTTTC,CASSLHISGANVLTF
TRBD1,TRBV5-1,once,TRBJ2-5,TGCGCCAGCAGCCTTCTGCCCCAGGGGGATGGAGAGACCCAGTACTTC,CASSLLPQGDGETQYF
TRBD1,TRBV19,.,TRBJ2-1,TGTGCCAGTAGTCCGGGACAGGGGACCTACAATGAGCAGTTCTTC,CASSPGQGTYNEQFF
TRBD1,TRBV15,.,TRBJ2-7,TGTGCCACCAGCAGAGACAACCTGCCAGGGGGCGAGCAGTACTTC,CATSRDNLPGGEQYF
.,TRBV5-4,.,TRBJ2-3,TGTGCCAGCAGCCAAGACCTAAGACAGCCCACAGATACGCAGTATTTT,CASSQDLRQPTDTQYF
TRBD2,TRBV7-9,.,TRBJ2-1,TGTGCCAACTCCGGGACTAGCATACATGAGCAGTTCTTC,CANSGTSIHEQFF
.,TRBV21-1,.,TRBJ1-1,TGTGCCAGCAGCCCCCCCCCACAGGGGCAATGGAACACTGAAGCTTTCTTT,CASSPPPQGQWNTEAFF
.,TRBV2,.,TRBJ1-2,TGTGCCAGCAGTGTGGGAGGTGTTGGCTACACCTTC,CASSVGGVGYTF
TRBD2,TRBV7-9,.,TRBJ2-7,TGTGCCAGCAGTCGGGGGGGACTAGCGGACGAGCAGTACTTC,CASSRGGLADEQYF
.,TRBV5-5,.,TRBJ1-4,TGTGCCAGCAGCTTAGACAGCCTCAATGAAAAACTGTTTTTT,CASSLDSLNEKLFF
TRBD2,TRBV2,.,TRBJ2-5,TGTGCCAGCGAGCAGTCCTCAGGCGGGGGGCGCGTGACCCAGTACTTC,CASEQSSGGGRVTQYF
.,TRBV19,.,TRBJ2-1,TGTGCCAGTAGTATCGGGTTAGATGGCGAGAATGAGCAGTTCTTC,CASSIGLDGENEQFF
TRBD2,TRBV7-8,.,TRBJ2-1,TGTGCCAGCAGCCAACCGACTAGCGGGAGAAACCCTGAGCAGTTCTTC,CASSQPTSGRNPEQFF
TRBD2,TRBV6-6,.,TRBJ2-1,TGTGCCAGCAGTTACGGACTAGCGGGTACCAATGAGCAGTTCTTC,CASSYGLAGTNEQFF
.,TRBV15,.,TRBJ2-7,TGTGCCACCAGCAGAGATAGGGCAGGGGCGAGGGAGCAGTACTTC,CATSRDRAGAREQYF
.,TRBV6-5,few,TRBJ1-2,TGTGCCAGCAGTAGGGGGTTAGGCGCTAACTATGGCTACACCTTC,CASSRGLGANYGYTF
.,TRBV2,once,TRBJ2-4,TGTGCCAGCAGAGTACAAATGAAAAACATTCAGTACTTC,CASRVQMKNIQYF
.,TRBV7-3,.,TRBJ2-5,TGTGCCAGCAGCTCTGACGGACTAAGCCAAGAGACCCAGTACTTC,CASSSDGLSQETQYF
.,TRBV4-1,.,TRBJ1-2,TGCGCCAGCAGCCTCCCCGGGACTAGGGATGGCTACACCTTC,CASSLPGTRDGYTF
TRBD1,TRBV9,.,TRBJ1-2,TGTGCCAGCAGCGTACCAGGGGGCGGCGGCTACACCTTC,CASSVPGGGGYTF
TRBD2,TRBV5-1,.,TRBJ2-1,TGCGCCAGCAGCCGTTCTAGCGGTGGGGAGCAGTTCTTC,CASSRSSGGEQFF
.,TRBV7-9,.,TRBJ1-2,TGTGCCAGCACCGGGGCCGGCTATGGCTACACCTTC,CASTGAGYGYTF
.,TRBV14,once,TRBJ2-7,TGTGCCAGCAGCCAAGTACCGGACTACGAGCAGTACTTC,CASSQVPDYEQYF
.,TRBV6-6,once,TRBJ1-2,TGTGCCAGCAGTTACGCCCGTCGGGGTGGCTACACCTTC,CASSYARRGGYTF
.,TRBV15,.,TRBJ1-4,TGTGCCACCACGACAGGCCCTAATGAAAAACTGTTTTTT,CATTTGPNEKLFF
.,TRBV9,.,TRBJ1-2,TGTGCCAGCAGCGTAGCTAACAAAGGGGATGGCTACACCTTC,CASSVANKGDGYTF
TRBD1,TRBV27,.,TRBJ1-5,TGTGCCAGCAGCAGGGACAGGGGTGTTCAGCCCCAGCATTTT,CASSRDRGVQPQHF
.,TRBV15,.,TRBJ2-3,TGTGCCACCAGCCCCCGACTTAGCCCGGATACGCAGTATTTT,CATSPRLSPDTQYF
TRBD2,TRBV25-1,.,TRBJ2-1,TGTGCCAGCAGTGAATGGGGAGGGAATATCAATGAGCAGTTCTTC,CASSEWGGNINEQFF
.,TRBV27,.,TRBJ2-5,TGTGCCAGCAGGGGTATCGAGACCCAGTACTTC,CASRGIETQYF
TRBD2,TRBV4-2,.,TRBJ2-3,TGTGCCAGCAGCCAAGAGGGAGGAGCGGGAGTCTCCACAGATACGCAGTATTTT,CASSQEGGAGVSTDTQYF
TRBD1,TRBV5-4,.,TRBJ1-2,TGTGCCAGCAGTCGGGACAGGAACTATGGCTACACCTTC,CASSRDRNYGYTF
.,TRBV10-1,.,TRBJ2-3,TGCGCCAGCAGTCCCGCGGCAGGGTGGACAGATACGCAGTATTTT,CASSPAAGWTDTQYF
.,TRBV19,.,TRBJ1-2,TGTGCCAGCAGTATCCTTCAGGGAGAGGGGACTAACTATGGCTACACCTTC,CASSILQGEGTNYGYTF
TRBD1,TRBV7-9,.,TRBJ1-5,TGTGCCAGTGGGACAGATAATCAGCCCCAGCATTTT,CASGTDNQPQHF
.,TRBV27,.,TRBJ2-5,TGTGCCAGCAGGCTAAACCAAGAGACCCAGTACTTC,CASRLNQETQYF
.,TRBV7-9,few,TRBJ2-5,TGTGCCAGCAGCTTAGCGGGGCGCCAAGAGACCCAGTACTTC,CASSLAGRQETQYF
TRBD1,TRBV5-1,.,TRBJ2-3,TGCGCCAGCAGTTCCGGGACAGGGGGAACAGATACGCAGTATTTT,CASSSGTGGTDTQYF
.,TRBV19,.,TRBJ1-1,TGTGCCAGTAGTGCACAGGGTGGCACTGAAGCTTTCTTT,CASSAQGGTEAFF
.,TRBV7-2,.,TRBJ2-3,TGTGCCAGCAGCTCCGGGGGCAGTTGGGATACGCAGTATTTT,CASSSGGSWDTQYF
TRBD2,TRBV18,.,TRBJ2-2,TGTGCCAGCTCACCGGCGACTAGCGGGGTCACCGGGGAGCTGTTTTTT,CASSPATSGVTGELFF
TRBD2,TRBV13,.,TRBJ2-7,TGTGCCAGCAGCACGAGACTAGCGGGAGGGTCTTCCGAGCAGTACTTC,CASSTRLAGGSSEQYF
.,TRBV7-6,.,TRBJ2-3,TGTGCCAGCAGCTTTAACACAGATACGCAGTATTTT,CASSFNTDTQYF
.,TRBV5-5,.,TRBJ2-6,TGTGCCAGCTGGCGAGGGGTCTCTGGGGCCAACGTCCTGACTTTC,CASWRGVSGANVLTF
TRBD1,TRBV19,.,TRBJ1-5,TGTGCCAGTAGGGGACAGGGGGATCAGCCCCAGCATTTT,CASRGQGDQPQHF